The next 21 T cell receptor beta chains were all read from a single sample in a study of CD4+ T cells in melanoma. Produced via immunoSEQ multiplex PCR; TCRdb's table is partial and in-frame only. The sample records 7,200 or so clones, around 66% being singletons. Sequencing was done on a sample of cells from a culture (not recorded whether cultured in vitro). The origin of the receptors is a human donor with melanoma.

The chain carries TRBV18 and TRBJ2-2, with 9 bases lining up with TRBD1. V trimming: 7 bases; J trimming: 5 bases; junction bases outside the gene matches: 11. Germline assignment: CDR1 KGHSH and CDR2 LQKENI. The CDR3 extends over 16 amino acids. This CDR3 is CASYPGTGRGTGELFF. The CDR3 DNA reads as TGTGCCAGCTACCCTGGGACAGGGAGAGGAACCGGGGAGCTGTTTTTT. Supplemented by reference TRBV18 and TRBJ2-2, the full variable domain reads NAGVMQNPRHLVRRRGQEARLRCSPMKGHSHVYWYRQLPEEGLKFMVYLQKENIIDESGMPKERFSAEFPKEGPSILRIQQVVRGDSAAYFCASYPGTGRGTGELFFGEGSRLTVL.

The chain links TRBV4-3 to TRBJ2-1, with 7 positions matching TRBD2. Looked up from germline, CDR1 is LGHNA and CDR2 is YSLEER. The CDR3 length is 15 residues. With V trimmed by 0 bases and J by 4 bases, 3 bases remained unmatched. Written as DNA, the CDR3 is TGCGCCAGCAGCCAAGATCTAGCGGTTTACAATGAGCAGTTCTTC. This gives the protein CASSQDLAVYNEQFF.

The CDR3 region is CASSPRLDGEQYF. The DNA of the CDR3 is TGTGCCAGCAGCCCTAGATTGGATGGGGAGCAGTACTTC. This chain connects TRBV3-1 (or the pseudogene TRBV3-2) to TRBJ2-7; D is unresolved. Per germline, CDR1 LGHDT and CDR2 YNNKEL (reference sequence). The ends were cut back, 4 bases at V and 7 bases at J, with 14 bases in the middle. This CDR3 is built from 13 residues.

This chain links TRBV6-6 with TRBJ1-5; D gene ambiguous. Deletions cut 2 bases from V and 6 bases from J, with 5 bases between. The CDR3 contains 12 residues. Germline lookup yields CDR1 MNHNY and CDR2 SVGAGI (reference sequence). The CDR3 reads CASSYPSQPQHF. As DNA, the CDR3 is TGTGCCAGCAGTTACCCCAGTCAGCCCCAGCATTTT.

The rearrangement links TRBV6-2 or TRBV6-3 to TRBJ2-5, with 8 bases matching TRBD2. From germline, CDR1 is MNHEY and CDR2 SVGEGT. V lost 1 base to trimming and J lost 1 base; unmatched junction nucleotides: 8. CDR3 length: 17 residues. The CDR3 sequence is CASSYLPGLVTQETQYF. Here the CDR3 DNA reads TGTGCCAGCAGTTACTTACCGGGACTAGTAACCCAAGAGACCCAGTACTTC.

The chain has TRBV12-3 or TRBV12-4 and TRBJ1-2; unclear D gene. Between the trimmed V and J ends, which lost 1 base and 7 bases, there was a span of 7 bases. The CDR3 loop spans 12 amino acids. The CDR3: CASSLVFGGYTF. In DNA, the CDR3 is TGTGCCAGCAGTTTAGTGTTTGGTGGCTACACCTTC.

The chain links TRBV9 to TRBJ2-2; the D is unclear. Looked up from germline, CDR1 is SGDLS and CDR2 is YYNGEE. V was trimmed by 0 bases and J by 1 base, leaving 7 bases between them. This CDR3 comprises 15 residues. The CDR3 protein is CASSVGRLNTGELFF. As DNA, the CDR3 is TGTGCCAGCAGCGTAGGCAGGTTGAACACCGGGGAGCTGTTTTTT.

This clone was observed a handful of times. The rearrangement uses TRBV5-6 and TRBJ2-3; D not resolved. CDR3 length: 15 amino acids. V dropped 1 base and J dropped 1 base, with 10 bases sitting between them. Per germline, CDR1 SGHDT and CDR2 YYEEEE. This CDR3 is CASSLMEFRTDTQYF. CDR3 bases: TGTGCCAGCAGCTTGATGGAATTCCGCACAGATACGCAGTATTTT.

In nucleotides, the CDR3 is TGCGCCAGCACTGACAGGGGCGGCACCGGGGAGCTGTTTTTT. Translation gives CASTDRGGTGELFF. The chain links TRBV5-1 to TRBJ2-2; 8 bases align to TRBD1. CDR1 is SGHRS, CDR2 YFSETQ, per germline. V gave up 6 bases and J gave up 4 bases; unmatched junction bases: 5. The CDR3 contains 14 residues.

This chain uses TRBV7-9 with TRBJ2-3; a weak D match, TRBD2 (5 bases). Trimming shortened V by 5 bases and J by 2 bases, and 17 bases separated the two germline ends. CDR1 and CDR2 from the germline V gene are SEHNR and FQNEAQ (reference sequence). The CDR3 is made up of 16 amino acids. CDR3: CASSPRVGRDTDTQYF. In DNA, the CDR3 is TGTGCCAGCAGCCCTCGCGTGGGGAGAGACACAGATACGCAGTATTTT.

This CDR3 is CASSEGGHYGYTF. The CDR3 nucleotides are TGTGCCAGCAGTGAAGGGGGGCACTATGGCTACACCTTC. The chain joins TRBV6-4 to TRBJ1-2, with TRBD1 as a possible D gene (6 bases). Per germline, CDR1 MRHNA and CDR2 SNTAGT. The CDR3 runs to 13 residues. V gave up 3 bases and J gave up 3 bases, with 8 bases separating them.

The genes are TRBV7-9 and TRBJ1-5, with TRBD1 as a possible D gene (5 bases). The CDR3 spans 13 residues. From germline, CDR1 is SEHNR and CDR2 FQNEAQ (reference sequence). The ends were cut back, 5 bases at V and 6 bases at J, with 11 bases in the middle. The CDR3 region has the DNA TGTGCCAGCAGCCCGCAGGGTTCTCAGCCCCAGCATTTT. Its protein is CASSPQGSQPQHF.

The chain couples TRBV6-2 or TRBV6-3 to TRBJ1-1; D is uncertain. Trimming removed 4 bases from V and 2 bases from J, with 23 bases in between. The length of the CDR3 is 18 residues. CDR1 is MNHEY, CDR2 SVGEGT, per germline. DNA for the CDR3: TGTGCCAGCAGTTTCTTCCACTCCGTCTCACTACATAACACTGAAGCTTTCTTT. As protein: CASSFFHSVSLHNTEAFF.

The count of this clone is one. This chain uses TRBV6-1 with TRBJ2-1; 8 positions match TRBD1. The CDR3 is 16 amino acids. Germline CDR1 MNHNS, CDR2 SASEGT. V lost 4 bases and J lost 8; bases outside the gene matches: 13. The CDR3 is CASSAERTGRRDEQFF. DNA of the CDR3: TGTGCCAGCAGTGCGGAAAGGACAGGGAGGAGAGATGAGCAGTTCTTC.

This rearrangement joins TRBV12-5 to TRBJ1-4; the match to TRBD1 covers 9 bases. With 2 bases clipped from V and 8 bases from J, the junction kept 6 bases outside the gene matches. This CDR3 is built from 15 residues. Germline V gene data show CDR1 as LGHNT and CDR2 as FRNRAP. As DNA, the CDR3 is TGTGCTAGTGGTTTGTTGGGGACAGGGATGGAAAAACTGTTTTTT. It translates to CASGLLGTGMEKLFF.

CDR3 region: CASSTRDYNNEQFF. CDR3 sequence (DNA): TGTGCCAGCAGCACCCGGGACTACAACAATGAGCAGTTCTTC. This chain connects TRBV5-4 to TRBJ2-1, with TRBD2 matching over 7 bases. CDR3 length: 14 residues. Germline assignment: CDR1 SGHNT and CDR2 YYREEE (reference sequence). J gave up 5 bases and V 4 bases, and 6 bases lay outside the gene matches.

This chain links TRBV7-3 with TRBJ2-1, with 9 nucleotides matching TRBD2. The CDR3 consists of 13 residues. CDR1 and CDR2 from the germline V gene are SGHTA and FQGTGA. J gave up 8 bases and V 4 bases, and 3 bases lay outside the gene matches. The CDR3: CASSSGLAHEQFF. DNA of the CDR3: TGTGCCAGCAGCTCGGGACTAGCCCATGAGCAGTTCTTC.

J is TRBJ2-1 and V is TRBV4-1; 8 bases line up with TRBD2. After removal of 6 bases from V and 9 bases from J, the junction contained 7 bases not matched to a gene. Germline V CDR1 and CDR2: MGHRA, YSYEKL. The CDR3 contains 13 residues. The CDR3 region is CASRAGLDIEQFF. The CDR3, as DNA: TGCGCCAGCAGGGCGGGACTAGATATTGAGCAGTTCTTC.

The rearrangement uses TRBV11-1 and TRBJ2-5, with a weak D call TRBD2 (5 bases). V gave up 5 bases and J gave up 2 bases, with 15 bases separating them. This CDR3 is 15 amino acids long. The germline V gene encodes CDR1 SGHAT and CDR2 FQDESV (reference sequence). CDR3 in DNA: TGTGCCAGCAGCCACCGGGGTGAGAAACAAGAGACCCAGTACTTC. Protein product: CASSHRGEKQETQYF.

The chain links TRBV29-1 to TRBJ2-5, with 8 bases fitting TRBD1. The CDR3 length is 13 residues. Trimming cost V 7 bases and J 0 bases; bases outside gene matches: 4. Germline V lookup: CDR1 SQVTM, CDR2 ANQGSEA. CDR3 sequence: CSERTGYQETQYF. CDR3 sequence (DNA): TGCAGCGAGAGGACAGGGTACCAAGAGACCCAGTACTTC.

The chain employs TRBV28 and TRBJ2-7; 8 bases map to TRBD1. This CDR3 comprises 13 residues. V shed 5 bases and J 4 bases; nucleotides not matched to a gene: 4. In germline, CDR1 is MDHEN, CDR2 SYDVKM. CDR3 residues: CASSSGQGYEQYF. The CDR3 region has the DNA TGTGCCAGCAGTAGCGGACAGGGATACGAGCAGTACTTC.